These 22 T cell receptor beta chains were all obtained from the same sample, sequenced in a study of human T cells and chemical hapten exposure. In TCRdb, the RACE reads were re-called with MiXCR into one record per CDR3 protein. The data hold 150,000 to 200,000 distinct CDR3 sequences, with 20% to 25% observed a single time. The sample's time point: patch test 1, 2 weeks after DPC sensitization. Treatment described: therapeutic diphenylcyclopropenone sensitization with weekly scalp DPC. The input for sequencing was whole blood, taken in connection with sensitization to the hapten diphenylcyclopropenone (DPC). The receptors shown here come from a woman aged 45-65 years with alopecia areata. Some clones in this sample may be carry-over from other donors' samples.

This clonotype was counted a few times. V is TRBV5-1 and J is TRBJ2-3; weak D call: TRBD2 (6 bases). Germline loops: CDR1 SGHRS, CDR2 YFSETQ. The CDR3 sequence is 15 residues long. With 4 bases removed from V and 6 bases from J, the gap between germline ends came to 18 bases. Here the CDR3 DNA reads TGCGCCAGCAGCCACCCTAGCGTGGTAGCCGATACGCAGTATTTT. Its protein product is CASSHPSVVADTQYF.

This clonotype has a handful of counts. This chain connects TRBV3-1 to TRBJ1-4, with D unresolved. The V end lost 2 bases, the J end lost 3 bases, and 10 bases lay between the germline ends. Germline CDR1 is LGHDT and CDR2 is YNNKEL (reference sequence). CDR3 size: 15 residues. The CDR3 protein is CASSQSGLANEKLFF. As DNA, the CDR3 is TGTGCCAGCAGCCAATCAGGTTTAGCTAATGAAAAACTGTTTTTT.

Here the CDR3 reads CSVEDGAGADEQYF. Here the CDR3 DNA reads TGCAGCGTTGAAGACGGGGCAGGAGCGGACGAGCAGTACTTC. The J gene is TRBJ2-7, the V gene TRBV29-1, with D possibly called TRBD1 or TRBD2 (5 bases each). Germline V gene lookup returns CDR1 SQVTM and CDR2 ANQGSEA. This CDR3 has 14 amino acids. Trimming cost V 0 bases and J 5 bases, with 14 bases left between them.

This clonotype was seen only a few times. The gene calls are TRBV29-1 and TRBJ2-5; TRBD1 might be the D (6 bases). In germline, CDR1 is SQVTM, CDR2 ANQGSEA. The germline V and J ends were trimmed by 6 bases and 5 bases, with 19 bases remaining between them. This CDR3 comprises 14 residues. The CDR3 sequence is CSVGTQGIGETQYF. The DNA for the CDR3 is TGCAGCGTCGGAACCCAGGGGATAGGGGAGACCCAGTACTTC.

This chain uses TRBV15 with TRBJ2-1; 7 nucleotides align to TRBD2. The CDR3 contains 14 residues. Trimming cost V 1 base and J 6 bases; bases outside gene matches: 3. Germline CDR1 LNHNV, CDR2 YYDKDF (reference sequence). In nucleotides, the CDR3 is TGTGCCACCAGCAGAGCCAGACTAGCCAATGAGCAGTTCTTC. Residues: CATSRARLANEQFF.

This clonotype has a count of ten or more. The J gene is TRBJ2-1, the V gene TRBV29-1; possibly TRBD2 for D (5 bases). V was pared by 3 bases and J by 5 bases, with 17 bases between. This CDR3 region has 15 residues. In germline, CDR1 is SQVTM, CDR2 ANQGSEA. CDR3 sequence (DNA): TGCAGCGTTGACCCCCCCCGGGGAGCCGACAATGAGCAGTTCTTC. This gives the protein CSVDPPRGADNEQFF.

The rearrangement joins TRBV3-1 to TRBJ1-2; D possibly corresponds to TRBD1 (5 bases). This CDR3 is 16 amino acids long. Trimming stripped 2 bases from V and 1 base from J, with 14 bases between. CDR1 is LGHDT, CDR2 YNNKEL, per germline (reference sequence). This chain's CDR3 is CASSQRAGSYNYGYTF. DNA of the CDR3: TGTGCCAGCAGCCAAAGGGCAGGGTCCTATAACTATGGCTACACCTTC.

The CDR3 coding sequence is TGTGCCAGCAGCTCGGGCTGGGGTACTGAAGCTTTCTTT. This sequence encodes CASSSGWGTEAFF. The V and J genes are TRBV27 and TRBJ1-1; D is undetermined. The V end was cut by 6 bases, the J end by 5 bases, with 13 bases between. The length of the CDR3 is 13 residues. The germline gives CDR1 MNHEY, CDR2 SMNVEV (reference sequence).

In its sample, this clonotype was seen a few times. This chain connects TRBV5-1 to TRBJ1-6; 7 bases map to TRBD1. Per germline, CDR1 SGHRS and CDR2 YFSETQ. The length of the CDR3 is 13 residues. V dropped 3 bases and J dropped 10; count of bases not matched to a gene: 4. The CDR3 nucleotides are TGCGCCAGCAGCTCCGGGACAGAATCACCCCTCCACTTT. Its protein is CASSSGTESPLHF.

This clonotype was recorded a few times. The chain combines TRBV28 with TRBJ2-5; 7 bases are shared with TRBD1. This CDR3 region has 13 residues. In germline, CDR1 is MDHEN, CDR2 SYDVKM. Trimming at V came to 6 bases and at J to 4 bases, leaving 5 bases not matched to a gene. This chain's CDR3 is CASSGSGGETQYF. CDR3 bases: TGTGCCAGCAGCGGGTCAGGGGGAGAGACCCAGTACTTC.

There are a few counts of this clonotype. This rearrangement joins TRBV29-1 to TRBJ2-3; 7 bases agree with TRBD1. The CDR3 loop spans 15 amino acids. The germline gives CDR1 SQVTM, CDR2 ANQGSEA. Trimming at V came to 3 bases and at J to 3 bases, leaving 9 bases not matched to a gene. CDR3 nucleotides: TGCAGCGTTGATACGACAGGGATTGATACAGATACGCAGTATTTT. It encodes CSVDTTGIDTDTQYF.

This clonotype has just a few counts. The rearrangement joins TRBV7-9 to TRBJ1-4; the D gene is possibly TRBD1 (6 bases). CDR3 length: 15 residues. CDR1 is SEHNR, CDR2 FQNEAQ, per germline (reference sequence). The ends were cut back, 5 bases at V and 8 bases at J, with 18 bases in the middle. The CDR3 is CASSDTRGAKEKLFF. The CDR3 DNA sequence: TGTGCCAGCAGCGATACCAGGGGAGCGAAGGAAAAACTGTTTTTT.

V usage is TRBV10-1 and J usage is TRBJ1-1; D unclear. Germline V lookup: CDR1 WNHNN, CDR2 SYGVQD (reference sequence). The ends were cut back, 2 bases at V and 0 bases at J, with 1 base in the middle. The length of the CDR3 is 12 residues. The CDR3 sequence: CASSEVNTEAFF. The CDR3 nucleotides are TGCGCCAGCAGTGAGGTGAACACTGAAGCTTTCTTT.

This clonotype was seen only a few times. This chain uses TRBV18 with TRBJ1-1; TRBD1 might be the D (6 bases). Deletions cut 3 bases from V and 6 bases from J, with 17 bases between. Germline CDR1 reads KGHSH; CDR2 reads LQKENI. The CDR3 is made up of 15 amino acids. CDR3 nucleotides: TGTGCCAGCTCACCGGATCCGACAGGTACTGCTGAAGCTTTCTTT. It encodes CASSPDPTGTAEAFF.

This sequence joins TRBV15 and TRBJ2-2; 7 nucleotides match TRBD1. CDR1 and CDR2 (germline): LNHNV, YYDKDF (reference sequence). V was pared by 9 bases and J by 3 bases, with 4 bases of the junction left unmatched. The CDR3 consists of 13 residues. CDR3 sequence (DNA): TGTGCCACAGGGACAGATTACACCGGGGAGCTGTTTTTT. Protein: CATGTDYTGELFF.

The genes are TRBV29-1 and TRBJ2-3; TRBD1 agrees at 8 bases. Germline loops: CDR1 SQVTM, CDR2 ANQGSEA. V was clipped by 0 bases and J by 1 base; unmatched bases: 6. The CDR3 runs to 16 residues. CDR3 amino acids: CSVEEGTGVGTDTQYF. The CDR3 nucleotides are TGCAGCGTTGAAGAGGGGACAGGAGTGGGCACAGATACGCAGTATTTT.

The sample holds a few counts of this clonotype. The CDR3 spells CATSVRDTQYF. As DNA, the CDR3 is TGTGCCACCAGCGTCCGAGATACGCAGTATTTT. The J gene is TRBJ2-3, the V gene TRBV24-1; D ambiguous. This CDR3 has 11 residues. The V end lost 7 bases, the J end lost 5 bases, and 6 bases lay between the germline ends. CDR1 KGHDR and CDR2 SFDVKD come from the germline V gene.

This clonotype was seen a few times. The chain employs TRBV29-1 and TRBJ2-7; 13 bases are shared with TRBD2. Germline trimming cut 7 bases from V and 5 bases from J; bases unmatched to any gene: 5. From germline, CDR1 is SQVTM and CDR2 ANQGSEA. CDR3 size: 13 residues. The CDR3 DNA follows: TGCAGCGCCGGGACTAGCGGGATGAACGAGCAGTACTTC. Protein: CSAGTSGMNEQYF.

V and J are TRBV2 and TRBJ2-3; 9 nucleotides match TRBD2. Germline V lookup: CDR1 SNHLY, CDR2 FYNNEI. The CDR3 has 13 amino acids. V shed 10 bases, J shed 2 bases, and the junction held 4 bases outside the gene matches. For the CDR3, the DNA is TGTGCCACGACTAGCGGATACACAGATACGCAGTATTTT. This translates into CATTSGYTDTQYF.

This chain links TRBV6-5 with TRBJ1-2, with 9 bases fitting TRBD1. The CDR3 runs to 17 residues. The V gene end was trimmed by 1 base and the J gene end by 2 bases; junction bases not matched to a gene: 8. From germline, CDR1 is MNHEY and CDR2 SVGAGI. The CDR3 nucleotides read TGTGCCAGCAGTTACTTGAATCGCGGACAGGGGAACTATGGCTACACCTTC. Residues: CASSYLNRGQGNYGYTF.

This clonotype was counted a few times. The V call is TRBV5-1, the J call TRBJ2-2, with a weak D call TRBD1 (5 bases). Between the trimmed V and J ends, which lost 2 bases and 1 base, there was a span of 6 bases. The CDR3 is made up of 14 amino acids. Germline V gives CDR1 SGHRS, CDR2 YFSETQ. Written as DNA, the CDR3 is TGCGCCAGCAGCTTTGACAGGAACACCGGGGAGCTGTTTTTT. Translated: CASSFDRNTGELFF.

CDR3 coding DNA: TGTGCCAGCAGTCAAAGATGGTTGGACGGTGGCTACACCTTC. Residues: CASSQRWLDGGYTF. The V gene is TRBV25-1, the J gene TRBJ1-2; D uncertain. The CDR3 totals 14 residues. Germline values: CDR1 MGHDK, CDR2 SYGVNS. Between the trimmed V and J ends, which lost 5 bases and 7 bases, there was a span of 17 bases.